Following are 15 T cell receptor beta chains from one sample sequenced in a study of blood T cell repertoires in COVID-19. TCRdb's copy holds only in-frame clones and misses some; the assay was immunoSEQ multiplex PCR. Here the sample spans about 270,000 clones, roughly 90% being singletons. Material: peripheral blood. Receptors originate from a man aged 50-60 years with acute or convalescent COVID-19.

V is TRBV7-2 and J is TRBJ2-7, with TRBD1 as a possible D gene (6 bases). Germline assignment: CDR1 SGHTA and CDR2 FQGNSA. This CDR3 region has 14 residues. The germline V and J ends were trimmed by 3 bases and 5 bases, with 14 bases remaining between them. The CDR3 reads CASSLNRDIHEQYF. The CDR3 nucleotides are TGTGCCAGCAGCTTGAACCGGGACATCCACGAGCAGTACTTC.

V gene TRBV5-4 combines with J gene TRBJ1-2; no definite D call. CDR1 and CDR2 from the germline V gene are SGHNT and YYREEE (reference sequence). The V end lost 5 bases, the J end lost 8 bases, and 22 bases lay between the germline ends. This CDR3 has 15 amino acids. As DNA, the CDR3 is TGTGCCAGCAGTAGAGAGTGGACGGAGGTCCGCGGCTACACCTTC. Translation: CASSREWTEVRGYTF.

The chain couples TRBV10-3 to TRBJ2-5; TRBD2 agrees at 12 bases. CDR3 length: 18 amino acids. After removal of 11 bases from V and 0 bases from J, the junction contained 16 bases not matched to a gene. Germline-derived CDR1 and CDR2 are ENHRY and SYGVKD. The DNA of the CDR3 is TGTGCCTCGGGGCAACTAGCGGGGGGTAAACCGTACCAAGAGACCCAGTACTTC. Its protein product is CASGQLAGGKPYQETQYF.

This chain links TRBV21-1 with TRBJ2-4; the table's D call TRBD1 went unverified against the DNA. TRBV21-1 is assigned pseudogene status. This CDR3 region has 14 residues. CDR3 bases: TGTGCCAGCAGGGACAGGGGGGCCAAAAACATTCAGTACTTC. Its translation: CASRDRGAKNIQYF.

This chain links TRBV3-1 (or the pseudogene TRBV3-2) with TRBJ2-7; D is possibly TRBD2 (5 bases). CDR3 length: 12 amino acids. The ends were cut back, 4 bases at V and 1 base at J, with 5 bases in the middle. The germline CDR1 and CDR2 sequences are LGHDT and YNNKEL (reference sequence). The CDR3: CASSRGSYEQYF. The CDR3 nucleotides read TGTGCCAGCAGCCGAGGGTCCTACGAGCAGTACTTC.

This clone was detected only a few times. The chain joins TRBV7-3 to TRBJ2-2; TRBD2 might be the D (6 bases). Trimming removed 5 bases at V and 4 bases at J, with 17 bases between. Germline assignment: CDR1 SGHTA and CDR2 FQGTGA. The CDR3 runs 16 residues. For the CDR3, the DNA is TGTGCCAGCAGCCCATGGCCGAGGCGGGGCACCGGGGAGCTGTTTTTT. As protein: CASSPWPRRGTGELFF.

This chain connects TRBV5-4 to TRBJ1-1, with a possible D match to TRBD1 (6 bases). CDR3 length: 13 amino acids. Germline V gene lookup returns CDR1 SGHNT and CDR2 YYREEE (reference sequence). Trimming pared 4 bases from V and 5 bases from J, leaving 12 bases between. The DNA for the CDR3 is TGTGCCAGCAGCGCCACAGGGAAGACTGAAGCTTTCTTT. Translating gives CASSATGKTEAFF. The complete variable domain, with remaining parts taken from reference TRBV5-4 and TRBJ1-1, reads ETGVTQSPTHLIKTRGQQVTLRCSSQSGHNTVSWYQQALGQGPQFIFQYYREEENGRGNFPPRFSGLQFPNYSSELNVNALELDDSALYLCASSATGKTEAFFGQGTRLTVV.

V gene TRBV11-2 combines with J gene TRBJ1-1, with TRBD1 identical over 7 bases. Germline V gene lookup returns CDR1 SGHAT and CDR2 FQNNGV. The CDR3 spans 15 residues. The J segment lost 3 bases and the V segment lost 5 bases, leaving 9 bases of the junction unmatched. The CDR3 bases are TGTGCCAGCAGCCCGGACAGGTTAGGTTACACTGAAGCTTTCTTT. Amino acids: CASSPDRLGYTEAFF.

The chain has TRBV18 and TRBJ2-3, with 7 bases aligning to TRBD1. The CDR3 sequence is 13 residues long. Germline V gene sequence: CDR1 KGHSH, CDR2 LQKENI. With 3 bases clipped from V and 14 bases from J, the junction kept 11 bases outside the gene matches. This CDR3 reads CASSPATGSTGYF. DNA of the CDR3: TGTGCCAGCTCACCTGCGACAGGGTCCACAGGGTATTTT.

CDR3 sequence: CASSGTWNTGELFF. The DNA of the CDR3 is TGTGCCAGCTCCGGGACTTGGAACACCGGGGAGCTGTTTTTT. The rearrangement links TRBV6-5 to TRBJ2-2; D possibly corresponds to TRBD2 (6 bases). The CDR3 sequence is 14 residues long. Germline V gene data show CDR1 as MNHEY and CDR2 as SVGAGI. V lost 8 bases and J 1 base, leaving 11 bases between the germline ends.

This clone was counted once. The J gene is TRBJ2-2, the V gene TRBV4-2; no clear D gene. The CDR3 sequence is 19 residues long. The V gene's germline CDR1 is LGHNA and CDR2 YNFKEQ. The ends were cut back, 0 bases at V and 5 bases at J, with 22 bases in the middle. Written as DNA, the CDR3 is TGTGCCAGCAGCCAAGAAGAGGTGTCCACCCACGAAGGTACCGGGGAGCTGTTTTTT. Protein product: CASSQEEVSTHEGTGELFF.

V is TRBV27 and J is TRBJ2-7; weak D call: TRBD1 (6 bases). Trimming removed 6 bases from V and 2 bases from J, with 29 bases in between. In germline, CDR1 is MNHEY, CDR2 SMNVEV (reference sequence). The CDR3 runs 19 residues. The CDR3 here is CASSLLPAWGTRGAYEQYF. CDR3 DNA: TGTGCCAGCAGCTTACTTCCGGCGTGGGGGACACGAGGGGCCTACGAGCAGTACTTC.

The chain employs TRBV24-1 and TRBJ2-6; the D gene is possibly TRBD2 (6 bases). Germline lookup yields CDR1 KGHDR and CDR2 SFDVKD. This CDR3 is built from 16 residues. Trimming took off 2 bases at V and 0 bases at J, with 7 bases between the two ends. CDR3 DNA: TGTGCCACCAGTGATTCCGGGAGCTCTGGGGCCAACGTCCTGACTTTC. It codes for CATSDSGSSGANVLTF.

J is TRBJ1-4 and V is TRBV11-2; weak D call: TRBD1 (6 bases). The CDR3 extends over 15 amino acids. The V and J ends lost 2 bases and 5 bases respectively, with 12 bases between them. Germline CDR1 reads SGHAT; CDR2 reads FQNNGV. The CDR3 DNA reads TGTGCCAGCAGCTTACTTGACAGGAGAAATGAAAAACTGTTTTTT. Protein: CASSLLDRRNEKLFF.

This clone has only one observation. V gene TRBV5-1 combines with J gene TRBJ2-5, with 8 bases identical to TRBD1. In germline, CDR1 is SGHRS, CDR2 YFSETQ. J lost 4 bases, V lost 1 base, and 3 bases had no gene match. The CDR3 has 14 residues. The DNA for the CDR3 is TGCGCCAGCAGCTTGCCGCAGGGGGCAGAGACCCAGTACTTC. It yields the protein CASSLPQGAETQYF.